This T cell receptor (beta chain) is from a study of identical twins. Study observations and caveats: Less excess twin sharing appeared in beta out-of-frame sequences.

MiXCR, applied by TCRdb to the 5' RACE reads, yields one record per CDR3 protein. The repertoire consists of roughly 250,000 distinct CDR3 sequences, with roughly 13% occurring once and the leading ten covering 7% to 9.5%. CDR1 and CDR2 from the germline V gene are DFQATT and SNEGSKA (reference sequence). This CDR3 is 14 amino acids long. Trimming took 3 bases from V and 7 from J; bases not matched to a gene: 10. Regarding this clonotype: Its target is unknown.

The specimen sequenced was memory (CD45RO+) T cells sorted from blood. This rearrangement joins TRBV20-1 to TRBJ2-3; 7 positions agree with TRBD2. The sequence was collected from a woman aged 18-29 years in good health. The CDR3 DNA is TGCAGTGCTAGCCCCAGCGGGGTATCAAATACGCAGTATTTT. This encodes CSASPSGVSNTQYF.